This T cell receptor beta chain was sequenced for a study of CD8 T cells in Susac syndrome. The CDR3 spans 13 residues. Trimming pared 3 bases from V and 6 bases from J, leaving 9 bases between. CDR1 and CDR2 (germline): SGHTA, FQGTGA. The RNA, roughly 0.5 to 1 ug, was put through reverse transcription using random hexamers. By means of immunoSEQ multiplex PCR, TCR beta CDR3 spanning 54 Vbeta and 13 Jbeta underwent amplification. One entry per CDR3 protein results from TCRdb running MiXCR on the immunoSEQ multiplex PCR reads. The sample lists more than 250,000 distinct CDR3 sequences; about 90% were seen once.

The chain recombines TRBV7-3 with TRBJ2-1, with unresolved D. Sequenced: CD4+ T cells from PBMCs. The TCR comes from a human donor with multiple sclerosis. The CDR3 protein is CASSFQPLNEQFF. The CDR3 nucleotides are TGTGCCAGCAGCTTCCAGCCTCTCAATGAGCAGTTCTTC.